Listed below are T cell receptor beta chains from one sample, sequenced in a study of cytomegalovirus exposure and HLA in healthy donors. Sequenced by immunoSEQ multiplex PCR; TCRdb stores in-frame clones only, minus some. The sample lists around 190,000 clones, about 81% seen once, with about 5% in the top ten. Input material: PBMCs. These receptor sequences come from a man under 40 in good health and CMV-seropositive. Both conserved end residues are part of each CDR3. The D gene is left open where the match is weak. Some rows mark clone size as missing; the rest say once, few, many or name a class of expanded clone.

>-|-|TRBJ2-4|TRBV7-2
TGTGCCAGCAGCTTAGGGAGGGCCCAGGGTTCTCAGTACTTC
CASSLGRAQGSQYF
>once|TRBD2|TRBJ2-5|TRBV5-1
TGCGCCAGCAGCCAGGGCCCGGGGGGAGAGACCCAGTACTTC
CASSQGPGGETQYF
>few|-|TRBJ2-3|TRBV7-9
TGTGCCAGCAGCTTCCAGGCCACAGATACGCAGTATTTT
CASSFQATDTQYF
>-|TRBD1|TRBJ1-5|TRBV29-1
TGCAGCGTTAGGGCAGGGGGCTCAAATCAGCCCCAGCATTTT
CSVRAGGSNQPQHF
>few|-|TRBJ2-1|TRBV7-3
TGTGCCAGCAGTCTTTCGGCAGGGGGGAGTGAGCAGTTCTTC
CASSLSAGGSEQFF
>-|-|TRBJ1-1|TRBV29-1
TGCAGCGTTGATCAGATTTTGAACACTGAAGCTTTCTTT
CSVDQILNTEAFF
>-|TRBD2|TRBJ2-2|TRBV29-1
TGCAGCGTTACCGGGGGGGCCGGGGAGCTGTTTTTT
CSVTGGAGELFF
>few|TRBD1|TRBJ2-3|TRBV7-6
TGTGCCAGCAGCCAACAGGGGGTAGGGACAGATACGCAGTATTTT
CASSQQGVGTDTQYF
>-|TRBD2|TRBJ2-1|TRBV6-1
TGTGCCAGCAGTGAAGGGGCGGGGGGGTACAATGAGCAGTTCTTC
CASSEGAGGYNEQFF
>few|-|TRBJ2-5|TRBV19
TGTGCCAGTAGTATAGACCCAGGGGAGACCCAGTACTTC
CASSIDPGETQYF
>-|-|TRBJ2-6|TRBV30
TGTGCCGGATTTACTGCCGCGGCGGCCAACGTCCTGACTTTC
CAGFTAAAANVLTF
>-|TRBD1|TRBJ2-3|TRBV14
TGTGCCAGCAGCCAAGTCGGGACAGGGAATTCAGATACGCAGTATTTT
CASSQVGTGNSDTQYF
>-|-|TRBJ2-7|TRBV6-5
TGTGCCAGCAGTTACCAGGCAGGGTACGAGCAGTACTTC
CASSYQAGYEQYF
>-|TRBD2|TRBJ2-1|TRBV7-6
TGTGCCAGCAGCTGGGGAATTAGCGGGAGGGGCAATGAGCAGTTCTTC
CASSWGISGRGNEQFF
>-|-|TRBJ2-7|TRBV5-4
TGTGCCAGCAGCCTCGCCAACGGGAGACCCTACGAGCAGTACTTC
CASSLANGRPYEQYF
>once|TRBD1|TRBJ2-7|TRBV11-3
TGTGCCAGCAGCGTGACAGGGCAGGGCGAGCAGTACTTC
CASSVTGQGEQYF
>-|TRBD1|TRBJ1-1|TRBV10-3
TGTGCCATCAGGGGGGCAGGGGGAGTAGGGACTGAAGCTTTCTTT
CAIRGAGGVGTEAFF
>-|-|TRBJ1-1|TRBV6-5
TGTGCCAGCAGGGAAGGACAGAACACTGAAGCTTTCTTT
CASREGQNTEAFF
>-|TRBD1|TRBJ1-6|TRBV7-6
TGTGCCAGCAGCTCCGGGACAGGATATAATTCACCCCTCCACTTT
CASSSGTGYNSPLHF
>-|TRBD1|TRBJ1-6|TRBV7-9
TGTTCCAGCAGGTCGGACAGGGAAGTAAGGAATTCACCCCTCCACTTT
CSSRSDREVRNSPLHF
>few|TRBD2|TRBJ2-3|TRBV7-2
TGTGCCAGCAGCCACGGACTAGGCCCAGATACGCAGTATTTT
CASSHGLGPDTQYF
>-|-|TRBJ1-2|TRBV7-9
TGTGCCAGCAGCTTAGCCGGTTCGGGGGGTAGCTATGGCTACACCTTC
CASSLAGSGGSYGYTF
>-|TRBD2|TRBJ2-1|TRBV5-1
TGCGCCAGCAGCCAAGGGGGGACTAGCGGGAGGGCCTACAATGAGCAGTTCTTC
CASSQGGTSGRAYNEQFF
>-|TRBD1|TRBJ1-1|TRBV9
TGTGCCAGCAGCGTAGGGTTCAGGGGGGAGCGAGAAGCTTTCTTT
CASSVGFRGEREAFF
>once|-|TRBJ1-1|TRBV11-1
TGTGCCAGCAGCCCGGACAGTATGAACACTGAAGCTTTCTTT
CASSPDSMNTEAFF